A selection of T cell receptor beta chains follows, all from one sample in a study of blood T cell repertoires in COVID-19. Assay used: immunoSEQ multiplex PCR; TCRdb lists only in-frame clones, some missing. The profile covers about 140,000 clones, with 85% to 90% appearing a single time and 5.4% taken by the ten largest. Sequencing was carried out using peripheral blood. The receptors here all came from a human donor in a cohort sampled during active COVID-19. Both conserved end residues are part of each CDR3. A D gene is named only where the DNA matches it firmly. Part of the rows lack a size; the others show once, few, many or a class for expanded clones.

- TRBJ2-1 TRBD2 TRBV27 TGTGCCAGCACCTGGGGGGGGGAGAGGATCACTGAGCAGTTCTTC CASTWGGERITEQFF
- TRBJ2-1 - TRBV19 TGTGCCAGTAATGGGGGCTTGGGCCTCGCCTCCTACAATGAGCAGTTCTTC CASNGGLGLASYNEQFF
once TRBJ1-2 - TRBV6-6 TGTGCCAGCAGTTACTCGGCGGAACCGAACTATGGCTACACCTTC CASSYSAEPNYGYTF
- TRBJ1-3 - TRBV18 TGTGCCAGCTCACCTGGCAGACAAGCTGGAAACACCATATATTTT CASSPGRQAGNTIYF
- TRBJ2-7 TRBD2 TRBV5-1 TGCGCCAGCAGTCTAGCGGGATCCCCCTACGAGCAGTACTTC CASSLAGSPYEQYF
- TRBJ2-7 TRBD2 TRBV5-4 TGTGCCAGCAGCGTGACGGGGGGCGAGCAGTACTTC CASSVTGGEQYF
once TRBJ1-6 - TRBV30 TGTGCCTGCCCCTCTACTTGGTCCTATAATTCACCCCTCCACTTT CACPSTWSYNSPLHF
- TRBJ2-7 - TRBV9 TGTGCCAGCAGCTCCCAGGGGGGCAGGGACCTAGCGGGGCAGTACTTC CASSSQGGRDLAGQYF
many TRBJ2-2 - TRBV6-5 TGTGCCAGCAGTTACTCGATGCAGGGGAACACCGGGGAGCTGTTTTTT CASSYSMQGNTGELFF
- TRBJ1-6 - TRBV19 TGTGCCAGTAGAGTGAGCTCCTATAATTCACCCCTCCACTTT CASRVSSYNSPLHF
- TRBJ1-1 TRBD1 TRBV5-1 TGCGCCAGCAGCCGCCCCGGGACAGAAAACACTGAAGCTTTCTTT CASSRPGTENTEAFF
- TRBJ2-3 TRBD2 TRBV11-2 TGTGCCAGCAGCTTAGGTGGACTAGGGGTACAGGATACGCAGTATTTT CASSLGGLGVQDTQYF
- TRBJ1-1 TRBD1 TRBV5-1 TGCGCCAGCAGCCCTCCCCGACAGGGTTTCCGGACTGAAGCTTTCTTT CASSPPRQGFRTEAFF
- TRBJ2-4 - TRBV28 TGTGCCAGCAGCTCCTCAGGGGTGGCCAAAAACATTCAGTACTTC CASSSSGVAKNIQYF
- TRBJ2-3 TRBD2 TRBV28 TGTGCCAGCCGGCTAGCGGTCACAGATACGCAGTATTTT CASRLAVTDTQYF
- TRBJ1-4 - TRBV7-8 TGTGCCAGCAGCTCCGGTGGAGGGGGGGGTGAAAAACTGTTTTTT CASSSGGGGGEKLFF